This T cell receptor (beta chain) was sequenced during a study of memory CD4+ T cells and cytomegalovirus serostatus. The sort gate was single viable CD3+CD4+CD8-CD45RO+ cells for memory CD4+ T cells. Using immunoSEQ multiplex PCR, the repertoire was profiled, and TCRdb retains in-frame clones only, with some absent. The sample comprises about 96,000 clones, around 80% of which are singletons, and 3.6% rests with the top ten. This TCR derives from an adult in good health and CMV-seropositive. The sequencing sample was made of memory CD4+ T cells from blood.

This CDR3 is CASSGGTGELETQYF. CDR3 DNA: TGTGCCAGCAGCGGAGGGACAGGGGAGTTAGAGACCCAGTACTTC. The rearrangement uses TRBV9 and TRBJ2-5; 10 bases are a match to TRBD1. Germline loops: CDR1 SGDLS, CDR2 YYNGEE. The ends lost 3 bases at V and 4 bases at J; junction bases unmatched: 6. The CDR3 loop spans 15 amino acids.